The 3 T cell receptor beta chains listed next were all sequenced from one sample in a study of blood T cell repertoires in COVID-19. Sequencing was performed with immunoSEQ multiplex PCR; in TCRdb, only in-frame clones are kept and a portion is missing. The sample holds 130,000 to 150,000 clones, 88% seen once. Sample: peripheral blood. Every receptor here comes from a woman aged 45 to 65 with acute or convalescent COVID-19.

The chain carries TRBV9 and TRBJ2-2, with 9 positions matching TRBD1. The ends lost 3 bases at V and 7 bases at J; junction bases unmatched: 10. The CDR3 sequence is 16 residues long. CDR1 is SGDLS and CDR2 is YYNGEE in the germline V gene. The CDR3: CASSATGTGNHGELFF. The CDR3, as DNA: TGTGCCAGCAGCGCGACCGGGACAGGGAATCACGGGGAGCTGTTTTTT. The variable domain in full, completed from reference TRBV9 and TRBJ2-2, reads DSGVTQTPKHLITATGQRVTLRCSPRSGDLSVYWYQQSLDQGLQFLIQYYNGEERAKGNILERFSAQQFPDLHSELNLSSLELGDSALYFCASSATGTGNHGELFFGEGSRLTVL.

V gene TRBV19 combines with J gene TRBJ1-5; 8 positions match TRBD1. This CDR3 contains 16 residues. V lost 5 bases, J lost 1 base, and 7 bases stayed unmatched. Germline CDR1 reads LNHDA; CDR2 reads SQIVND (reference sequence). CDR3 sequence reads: CASSPQGALSNQPQHF. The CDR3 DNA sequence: TGTGCCAGTAGTCCCCAGGGGGCACTAAGCAATCAGCCCCAGCATTTT.

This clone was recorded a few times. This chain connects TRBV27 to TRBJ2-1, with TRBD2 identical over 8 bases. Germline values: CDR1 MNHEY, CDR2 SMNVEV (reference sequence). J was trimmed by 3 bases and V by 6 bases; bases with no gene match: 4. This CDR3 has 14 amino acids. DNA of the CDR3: TGTGCCAGCAGGAGCGGGGGACTCTACAATGAGCAGTTCTTC. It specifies CASRSGGLYNEQFF.